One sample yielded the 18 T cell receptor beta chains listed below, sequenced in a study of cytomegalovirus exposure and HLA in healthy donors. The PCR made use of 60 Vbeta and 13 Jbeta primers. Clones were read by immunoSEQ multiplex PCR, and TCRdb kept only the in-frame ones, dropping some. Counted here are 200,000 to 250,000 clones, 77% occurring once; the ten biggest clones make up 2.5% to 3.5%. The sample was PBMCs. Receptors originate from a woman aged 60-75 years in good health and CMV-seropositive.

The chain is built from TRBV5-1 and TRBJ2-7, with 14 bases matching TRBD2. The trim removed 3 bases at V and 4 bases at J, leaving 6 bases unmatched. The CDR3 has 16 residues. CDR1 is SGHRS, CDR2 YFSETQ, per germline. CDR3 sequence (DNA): TGCGCCAGCAGCTCGGGACTAGCGGGAGTAGGGTACGAGCAGTACTTC. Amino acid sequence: CASSSGLAGVGYEQYF.

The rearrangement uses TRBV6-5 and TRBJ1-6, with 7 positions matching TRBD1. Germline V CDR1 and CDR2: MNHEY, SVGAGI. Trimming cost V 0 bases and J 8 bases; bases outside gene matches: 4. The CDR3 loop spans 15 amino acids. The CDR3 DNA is TGTGCCAGCAGTTACTCATGGCAGGGGGATTCACCCCTCCACTTT. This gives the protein CASSYSWQGDSPLHF.

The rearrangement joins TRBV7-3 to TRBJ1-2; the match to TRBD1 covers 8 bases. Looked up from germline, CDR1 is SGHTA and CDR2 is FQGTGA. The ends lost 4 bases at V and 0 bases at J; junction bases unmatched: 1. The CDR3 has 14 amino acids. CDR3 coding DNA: TGTGCCAGCAGCTCGACAGGGGCTAACTATGGCTACACCTTC. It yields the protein CASSSTGANYGYTF.

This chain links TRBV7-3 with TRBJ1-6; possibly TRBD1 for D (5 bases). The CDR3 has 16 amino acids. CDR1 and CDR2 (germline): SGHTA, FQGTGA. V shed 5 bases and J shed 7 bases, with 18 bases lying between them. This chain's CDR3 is CASSTSQGGRNSPLHF. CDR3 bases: TGTGCCAGCAGCACATCTCAGGGCGGTAGGAATTCACCCCTCCACTTT.

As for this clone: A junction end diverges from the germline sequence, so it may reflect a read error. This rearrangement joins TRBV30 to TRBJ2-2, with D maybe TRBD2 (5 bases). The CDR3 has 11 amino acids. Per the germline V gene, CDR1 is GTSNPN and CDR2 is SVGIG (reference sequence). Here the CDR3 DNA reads TGTGCCTGGGGACCTCACGGGAAGCTGTTTTTT. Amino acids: CAWGPHGKLFF.

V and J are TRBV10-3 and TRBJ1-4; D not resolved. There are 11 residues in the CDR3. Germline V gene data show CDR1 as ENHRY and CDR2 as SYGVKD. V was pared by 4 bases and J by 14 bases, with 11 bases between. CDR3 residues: CAISGGDRLFF. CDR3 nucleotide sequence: TGTGCCATCAGTGGGGGAGACCGGCTGTTTTTT.

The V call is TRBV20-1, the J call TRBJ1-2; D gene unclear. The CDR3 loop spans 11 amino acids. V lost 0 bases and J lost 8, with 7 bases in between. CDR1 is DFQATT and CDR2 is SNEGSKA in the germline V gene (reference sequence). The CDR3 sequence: CSARDPKGYTF. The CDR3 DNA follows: TGCAGTGCTAGAGACCCCAAAGGCTACACCTTC.

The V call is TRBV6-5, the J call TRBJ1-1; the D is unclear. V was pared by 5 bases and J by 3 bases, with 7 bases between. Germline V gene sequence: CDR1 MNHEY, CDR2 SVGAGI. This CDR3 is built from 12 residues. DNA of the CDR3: TGTGCCAGCAGTGGAGTGTACACTGAAGCTTTCTTT. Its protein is CASSGVYTEAFF.

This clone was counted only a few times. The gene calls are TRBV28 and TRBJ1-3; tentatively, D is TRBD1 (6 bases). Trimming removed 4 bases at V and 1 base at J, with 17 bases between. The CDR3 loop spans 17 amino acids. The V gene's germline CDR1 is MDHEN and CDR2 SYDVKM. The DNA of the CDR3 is TGTGCCAGCAGTTCCACAACAGGGCGCGTATCTGGAAACACCATATATTTT. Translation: CASSSTTGRVSGNTIYF.

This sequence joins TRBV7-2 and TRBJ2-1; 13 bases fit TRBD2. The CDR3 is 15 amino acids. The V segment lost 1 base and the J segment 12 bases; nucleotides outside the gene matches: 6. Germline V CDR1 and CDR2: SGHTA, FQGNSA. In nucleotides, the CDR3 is TGTGCCAGCAGCTTAGAACTAGCGGGGGGGCCGGGGCAGTTCTTC. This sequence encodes CASSLELAGGPGQFF.

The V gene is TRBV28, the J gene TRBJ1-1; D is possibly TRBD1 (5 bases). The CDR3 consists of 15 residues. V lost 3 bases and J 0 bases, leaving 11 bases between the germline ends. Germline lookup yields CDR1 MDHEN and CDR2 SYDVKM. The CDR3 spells CASSFFRGMNTEAFF. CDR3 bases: TGTGCCAGCAGTTTCTTTCGGGGGATGAACACTGAAGCTTTCTTT.

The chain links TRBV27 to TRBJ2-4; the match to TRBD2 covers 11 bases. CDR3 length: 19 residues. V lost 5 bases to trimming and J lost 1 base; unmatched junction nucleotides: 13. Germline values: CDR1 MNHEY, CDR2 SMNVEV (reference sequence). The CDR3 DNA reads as TGTGCCAGCAGTCCGTTAGCGGGAGGGCCAGGGTGGGCCAAAAACATTCAGTACTTC. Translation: CASSPLAGGPGWAKNIQYF.

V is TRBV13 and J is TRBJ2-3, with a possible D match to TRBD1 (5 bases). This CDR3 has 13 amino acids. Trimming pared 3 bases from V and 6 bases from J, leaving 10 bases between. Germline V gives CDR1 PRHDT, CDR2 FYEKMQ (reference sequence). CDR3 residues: CASSLRGADTQYF. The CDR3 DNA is TGTGCCAGCAGCTTGCGTGGGGCGGATACGCAGTATTTT.

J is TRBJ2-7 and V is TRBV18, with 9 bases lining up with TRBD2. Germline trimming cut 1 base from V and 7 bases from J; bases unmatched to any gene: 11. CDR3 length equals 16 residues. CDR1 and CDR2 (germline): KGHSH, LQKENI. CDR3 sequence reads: CASSPQAGGTRGEQYF. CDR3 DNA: TGTGCCAGCTCACCACAAGCGGGGGGTACTCGGGGTGAGCAGTACTTC.

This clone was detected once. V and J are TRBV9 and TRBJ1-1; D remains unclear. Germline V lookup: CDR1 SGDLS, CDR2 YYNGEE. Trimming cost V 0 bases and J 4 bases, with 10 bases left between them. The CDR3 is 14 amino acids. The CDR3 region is CASSVEPAGTEAFF. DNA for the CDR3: TGTGCCAGCAGCGTAGAGCCGGCAGGCACTGAAGCTTTCTTT.

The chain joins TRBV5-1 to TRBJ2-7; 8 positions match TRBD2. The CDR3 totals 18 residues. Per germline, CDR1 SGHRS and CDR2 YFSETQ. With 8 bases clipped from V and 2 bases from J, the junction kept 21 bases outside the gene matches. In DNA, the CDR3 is TGCGCCAGATTACTACCTTCACACGGGGGGGCCCCAACCTACGAGCAGTACTTC. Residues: CARLLPSHGGAPTYEQYF.

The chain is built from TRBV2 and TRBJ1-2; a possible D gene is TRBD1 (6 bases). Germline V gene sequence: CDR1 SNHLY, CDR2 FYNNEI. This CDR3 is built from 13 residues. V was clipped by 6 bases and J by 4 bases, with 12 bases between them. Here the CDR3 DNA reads TGTGCCAGCAGGTACAGGGAAATCTATGGCTACACCTTC. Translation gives CASRYREIYGYTF.

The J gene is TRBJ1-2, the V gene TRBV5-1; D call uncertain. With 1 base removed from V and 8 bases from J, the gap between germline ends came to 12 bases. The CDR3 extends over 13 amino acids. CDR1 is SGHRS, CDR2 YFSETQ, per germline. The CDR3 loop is CASSLSGEKGYTF. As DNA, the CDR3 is TGCGCCAGCAGCTTGTCGGGTGAGAAAGGCTACACCTTC.